Below are 22 T cell receptor beta chains sequenced from a single sample in a study of blood T cell repertoires in COVID-19. The table came from immunoSEQ multiplex PCR; TCRdb's copy has only in-frame clones and leaves some out. The sample comprises about 210,000 clones, roughly four fifths of which are singletons, and roughly 7.6% rests with the top ten. Sequenced sample: peripheral blood. The receptor set was obtained from a woman aged 80 or over with COVID-19, enrolled during active disease.

The V call is TRBV28, the J call TRBJ2-2, with 7 bases identical to TRBD1. CDR3 length equals 15 residues. Losses at the gene ends were 2 bases for V and 5 bases for J; bases not matched to a gene: 5. CDR1 and CDR2 (germline): MDHEN, SYDVKM. CDR3 in DNA: TGTGCCAGCAGTTTAAACAGGGGCTCAACCGGGGAGCTGTTTTTT. Translated: CASSLNRGSTGELFF.

This chain uses TRBV9 with TRBJ2-5, with D possibly matching TRBD2 (6 bases). The V gene's germline CDR1 is SGDLS and CDR2 YYNGEE. This CDR3 is built from 15 residues. Trimming took 0 bases from V and 1 from J, leaving 10 bases between them. This chain's CDR3 is CASSVGGTPQETQYF. The CDR3 DNA is TGTGCCAGCAGCGTAGGGGGGACTCCCCAAGAGACCCAGTACTTC.

This clone was counted only a few times. The chain combines TRBV15 with TRBJ2-7, with 7 positions matching TRBD1. This CDR3 region has 13 residues. After removal of 1 base from V and 7 bases from J, the junction contained 4 bases not matched to a gene. Germline V gene lookup returns CDR1 LNHNV and CDR2 YYDKDF (reference sequence). CDR3 in DNA: TGTGCCACCAGCAGAGGGGGCAGGGGGGAGCAGTACTTC. Translated, it gives CATSRGGRGEQYF.

The chain carries TRBV5-8 and TRBJ1-2; TRBD1 agrees at 8 bases. The V gene's germline CDR1 is SGHTS and CDR2 YDEGEE. The CDR3 spans 15 residues. The V segment lost 3 bases and the J segment 6 bases; nucleotides outside the gene matches: 10. The DNA for the CDR3 is TGTGCCAGCAGCTCGTTAAGGACAGGGCGGAATGGCTACACCTTC. Residues: CASSSLRTGRNGYTF.

As regards this clone: Additional DNA sequences in this sample encode the identical CDR3. The chain has TRBV5-1 and TRBJ1-4; D is possibly TRBD1 (6 bases). This CDR3 region has 15 residues. Germline-derived CDR1 and CDR2 are SGHRS and YFSETQ. The V gene lost 4 bases and the J gene lost 0 bases, with 10 bases spanning the gap. CDR3 sequence (DNA): TGCGCCAGCAGCCTGCAGGGGTCAACTAATGAAAAACTGTTTTTT. Encoded protein: CASSLQGSTNEKLFF.

The V gene is TRBV3-1 (or the pseudogene TRBV3-2), the J gene TRBJ2-7; 7 bases match TRBD2. The CDR3 totals 14 residues. CDR1 and CDR2 (germline): LGHDT, YNNKEL (reference sequence). The V gene end was trimmed by 1 base and the J gene end by 4 bases; junction bases not matched to a gene: 4. CDR3 nucleotide sequence: TGTGCCAGCAGCCAAGGGGGCGGGGGATACGAGCAGTACTTC. It codes for CASSQGGGGYEQYF.

This sequence joins TRBV24-1 and TRBJ2-1; 9 bases map to TRBD1. CDR3 size: 16 residues. Germline CDR1 and CDR2: KGHDR and SFDVKD. J was trimmed by 2 bases and V by 4 bases; bases with no gene match: 5. The CDR3 reads CATSEQRQGAYNEQFF. CDR3 DNA sequence: TGTGCCACCAGTGAACAGAGACAGGGGGCCTACAATGAGCAGTTCTTC.

The chain employs TRBV5-4 and TRBJ2-7, with 13 bases fitting TRBD2. The CDR3 has 15 amino acids. Trimming took 5 bases from V and 4 from J; bases not matched to a gene: 6. CDR1 is SGHNT, CDR2 YYREEE, per germline (reference sequence). Here the CDR3 DNA reads TGTGCCAGCAGTCAGGGGACTAGCGGGAATTACGAGCAGTACTTC. Protein sequence: CASSQGTSGNYEQYF.

The CDR3 sequence is CATSGTRVGGELFF. The CDR3 coding sequence is TGTGCCACCAGCGGTACCAGGGTGGGCGGGGAGCTGTTTTTT. The chain couples TRBV15 to TRBJ2-2, with D possibly matching TRBD1 (5 bases). The germline gives CDR1 LNHNV, CDR2 YYDKDF (reference sequence). Trimming shortened V by 5 bases and J by 7 bases, and 14 bases separated the two germline ends. There are 14 residues in the CDR3.

The table lists this clone with a few counts. The gene calls are TRBV5-4 and TRBJ2-3; D perhaps matches TRBD2 (5 bases). The germline gives CDR1 SGHNT, CDR2 YYREEE (reference sequence). The CDR3 runs 14 residues. V lost 0 bases and J 8 bases, leaving 13 bases between the germline ends. The CDR3 loop is CASSLDGVVGTQYF. For the CDR3, the DNA is TGTGCCAGCAGCTTGGACGGGGTGGTGGGTACGCAGTATTTT.

This clone has a handful of counts. V and J are TRBV27 and TRBJ1-4, with a possible D match to TRBD1 (5 bases). V was shortened by 3 bases and J by 7 bases, with 9 bases between the two germline ends. CDR1 is MNHEY and CDR2 is SMNVEV in the germline V gene (reference sequence). The CDR3 length is 13 residues. CDR3 DNA sequence: TGTGCCAGCAGTTTTTCGGGGGGTGAAAAACTGTTTTTT. As protein: CASSFSGGEKLFF.

The chain links TRBV28 to TRBJ1-3, with 8 bases fitting TRBD1. The CDR3 extends over 15 amino acids. V lost 5 bases, J lost 4 bases, and 7 bases stayed unmatched. Germline values: CDR1 MDHEN, CDR2 SYDVKM. The CDR3 is CASSSRQGLGNTIYF. CDR3 nucleotide sequence: TGTGCCAGCAGTAGTAGACAGGGGCTCGGAAACACCATATATTTT.

The CDR3 reads CASSTSHSSYNSPLHF. CDR3 bases: TGTGCCAGTAGTACATCGCACAGCTCCTATAATTCACCCCTCCACTTT. The V call is TRBV19, the J call TRBJ1-6; D call uncertain. The V end lost 4 bases, the J end lost 0 bases, and 10 bases lay between the germline ends. The germline V gene has CDR1 LNHDA and CDR2 SQIVND (reference sequence). The CDR3 has 16 residues.

The chain links TRBV6-6 to TRBJ1-4; D is unresolved. V lost 6 bases, J lost 3 bases, and 14 bases lay in between. CDR3 size: 15 residues. Germline V gene lookup returns CDR1 MNHNY and CDR2 SVGAGI (reference sequence). CDR3 DNA sequence: TGTGCCAGCAGCCCGGTCGACCGGGCTAATGAAAAACTGTTTTTT. Its translation: CASSPVDRANEKLFF.

This chain joins TRBV6-1 and TRBJ1-4; maybe TRBD1 (6 bases). CDR3 size: 15 residues. Germline V gives CDR1 MNHNS, CDR2 SASEGT. The ends were cut back, 1 base at V and 5 bases at J, with 11 bases in the middle. CDR3 nucleotides: TGTGCCAGCAGTGAAGTTCACAGGGAGAATGAAAAACTGTTTTTT. As protein: CASSEVHRENEKLFF.

This chain uses TRBV3-1 (or the pseudogene TRBV3-2) with TRBJ2-6; TRBD1 might be the D (7 bases). The germline gives CDR1 LGHDT, CDR2 YNNKEL (reference sequence). The V end was cut by 5 bases, the J end by 3 bases, with 20 bases between. The CDR3 runs to 18 residues. The CDR3 spells CASSKTYRGGGGANVLTF. DNA for the CDR3: TGTGCCAGCAGCAAGACCTACAGGGGAGGCGGTGGGGCCAACGTCCTGACTTTC.

The chain carries TRBV3-1 (or the pseudogene TRBV3-2) and TRBJ2-1; no reliable D call. The CDR3 has 11 amino acids. The V and J ends lost 5 bases and 7 bases respectively, with 6 bases between them. Germline V lookup: CDR1 LGHDT, CDR2 YNNKEL (reference sequence). CDR3 amino acids: CASSYANEQFF. The CDR3 DNA is TGTGCCAGCAGCTACGCGAATGAGCAGTTCTTC.

The chain links TRBV5-1 to TRBJ2-7; 7 positions agree with TRBD1. V lost 2 bases, J lost 1 base, and 6 bases stayed unmatched. The germline V gene encodes CDR1 SGHRS and CDR2 YFSETQ. CDR3 size: 15 residues. The DNA of the CDR3 is TGCGCCAGCAGCTTTGCAGGGGGTCCTTCCTACGAGCAGTACTTC. Its protein product is CASSFAGGPSYEQYF. Full variable domain (rest looked up from reference TRBV5-1 and TRBJ2-7): KAGVTQTPRYLIKTRGQQVTLSCSPISGHRSVSWYQQTPGQGLQFLFEYFSETQRNKGNFPGRFSGRQFSNSRSEMNVSTLELGDSALYLCASSFAGGPSYEQYFGPGTRLTVT.

At least ten counts were recorded for this clone. This chain links TRBV7-2 with TRBJ2-7; weak D call: TRBD2 (5 bases). The V and J ends lost 1 base and 7 bases respectively, with 17 bases between them. Germline V gene sequence: CDR1 SGHTA, CDR2 FQGNSA. The CDR3 is 15 residues long. Here the CDR3 DNA reads TGTGCCAGCAGCTTAGAACTAGGAGGAGCGGTAGAGCAGTACTTC. Residues: CASSLELGGAVEQYF.

The chain joins TRBV28 to TRBJ2-7; the D gene is possibly TRBD1 (5 bases). The CDR3 contains 12 residues. V was pared by 6 bases and J by 4 bases, with 10 bases between. CDR1 and CDR2 from the germline V gene are MDHEN and SYDVKM. CDR3 sequence: CASRKTVYEQYF. In DNA, the CDR3 is TGTGCCAGCAGGAAGACAGTATACGAGCAGTACTTC.

This clone was found once. This chain links TRBV25-1 with TRBJ1-1; weak D call: TRBD1 (6 bases). This CDR3 comprises 15 residues. CDR1 and CDR2 (germline): MGHDK, SYGVNS. Trimming cost V 2 bases and J 0 bases, with 10 bases left between them. The DNA for the CDR3 is TGTGCCAGCAGTGAACCCGGACAGATGAACACTGAAGCTTTCTTT. Translating gives CASSEPGQMNTEAFF.

This clone appeared a few times. The chain uses TRBV6-5 and TRBJ1-2; no definite D call. The CDR3 extends over 11 amino acids. Per the germline V gene, CDR1 is MNHEY and CDR2 is SVGAGI. V lost 6 bases and J 6 bases, leaving 8 bases between the germline ends. The CDR3 region is CASSRIDGYTF. CDR3 DNA: TGTGCCAGCAGCCGTATAGATGGCTACACCTTC.